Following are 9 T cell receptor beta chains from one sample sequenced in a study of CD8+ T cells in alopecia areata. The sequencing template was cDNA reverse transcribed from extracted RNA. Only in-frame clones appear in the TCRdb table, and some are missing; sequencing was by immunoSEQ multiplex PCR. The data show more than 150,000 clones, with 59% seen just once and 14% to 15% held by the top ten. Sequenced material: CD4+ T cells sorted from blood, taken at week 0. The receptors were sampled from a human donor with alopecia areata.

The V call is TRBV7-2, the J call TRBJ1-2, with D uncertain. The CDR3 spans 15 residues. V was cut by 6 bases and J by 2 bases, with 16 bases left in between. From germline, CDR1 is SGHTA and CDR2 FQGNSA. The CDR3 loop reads CASSIYGRINYGYTF. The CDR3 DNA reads TGTGCCAGCAGTATCTATGGACGGATCAACTATGGCTACACCTTC.

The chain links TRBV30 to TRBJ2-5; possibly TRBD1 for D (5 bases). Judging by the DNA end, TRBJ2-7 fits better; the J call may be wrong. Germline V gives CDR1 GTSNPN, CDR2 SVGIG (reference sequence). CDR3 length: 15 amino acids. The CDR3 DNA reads TGTGCCTGGAGTACTCGGACACGCAATCGCTACGAGCAGTACTTC. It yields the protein CAWSTRTRNRYEQYF.

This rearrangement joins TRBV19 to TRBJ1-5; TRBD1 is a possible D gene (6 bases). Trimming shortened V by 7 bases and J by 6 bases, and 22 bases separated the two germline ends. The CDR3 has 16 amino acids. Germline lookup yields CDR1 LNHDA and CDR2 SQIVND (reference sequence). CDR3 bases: TGTGCCAGTACCAATAGGGGGACGGGCCGGGGTCAGCCCCAGCATTTT. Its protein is CASTNRGTGRGQPQHF.

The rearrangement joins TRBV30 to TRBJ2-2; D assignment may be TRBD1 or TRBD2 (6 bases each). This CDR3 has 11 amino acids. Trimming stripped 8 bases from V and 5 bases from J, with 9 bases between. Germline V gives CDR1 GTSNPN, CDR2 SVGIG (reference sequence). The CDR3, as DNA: TGTGCCCGGGGGCTTACCGGGGAGCTGTTTTTT. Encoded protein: CARGLTGELFF.

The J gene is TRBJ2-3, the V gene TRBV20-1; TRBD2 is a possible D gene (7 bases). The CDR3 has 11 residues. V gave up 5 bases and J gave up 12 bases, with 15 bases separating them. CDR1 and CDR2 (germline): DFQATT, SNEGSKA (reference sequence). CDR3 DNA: TGCAGTGCTTTCTCGGGGGGCCCCCAGTATTTT. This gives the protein CSAFSGGPQYF.

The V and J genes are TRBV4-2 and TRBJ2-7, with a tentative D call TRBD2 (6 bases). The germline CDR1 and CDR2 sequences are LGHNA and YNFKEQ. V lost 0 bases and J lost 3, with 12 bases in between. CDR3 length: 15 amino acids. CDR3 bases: TGTGCCAGCAGCCAAGAATGGGACTCTGTCTACGAGCAGTACTTC. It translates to CASSQEWDSVYEQYF.

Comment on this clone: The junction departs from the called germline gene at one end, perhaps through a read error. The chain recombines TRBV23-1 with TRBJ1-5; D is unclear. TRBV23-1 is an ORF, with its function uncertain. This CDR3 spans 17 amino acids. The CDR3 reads CASSQWEREDSYQPQHF. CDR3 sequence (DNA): TGCGCCAGCAGTCAATGGGAGCGGGAAGATAGCTATCAGCCCCAGCATTTT.

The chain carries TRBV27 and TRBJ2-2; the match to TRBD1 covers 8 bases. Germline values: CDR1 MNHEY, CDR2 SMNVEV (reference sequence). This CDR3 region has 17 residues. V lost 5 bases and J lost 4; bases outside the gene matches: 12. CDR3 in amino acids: CASSIPRTGKITGELFF. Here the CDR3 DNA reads TGTGCCAGCAGTATACCCAGGACAGGGAAAATCACCGGGGAGCTGTTTTTT.

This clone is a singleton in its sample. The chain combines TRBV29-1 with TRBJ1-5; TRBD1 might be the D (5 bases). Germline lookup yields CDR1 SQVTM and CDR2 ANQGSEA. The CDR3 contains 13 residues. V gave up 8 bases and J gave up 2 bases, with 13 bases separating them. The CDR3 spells CSIAGNGNQPQHF. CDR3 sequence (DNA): TGCAGCATTGCAGGGAACGGCAATCAGCCCCAGCATTTT.